The rows below give T cell receptor beta chains drawn from one sample of a study of identifying expanded T cells in peripheral blood. The assay was immunoSEQ multiplex PCR, and TCRdb's table has in-frame clones only and misses some. The sample lists some 96,000 clones, approximately 88% occurring once. The specimen was blood. The receptors stem from a person aged 18 to 75 in good health. Each CDR3 is given with its conserved first and last residue. D genes are given only for firm matches. Size is stated for part of the rows, as once, few or many counts, or as a class when the clone is expanded.

D: TRBD1
V: TRBV14
size: -
length: 16
J: TRBJ2-7
CDR3: CASSQVRVGTGGEQYF
DNA: TGTGCCAGCAGCCAAGTGAGGGTCGGGACAGGCGGCGAGCAGTACTTC

D: -
V: TRBV5-6
size: -
length: 13
J: TRBJ2-7
CDR3: CASSMTAPYEQYF
DNA: TGTGCCAGCAGCATGACAGCTCCCTACGAGCAGTACTTC

D: TRBD1
V: TRBV7-9
size: once
length: 15
J: TRBJ1-4
CDR3: CASSSGDRDFEKLFF
DNA: TGTGCCAGCAGCTCAGGGGACAGGGATTTTGAAAAACTGTTTTTT

D: -
V: TRBV10-3
size: -
length: 11
J: TRBJ2-1
CDR3: CAISFRNEQFF
DNA: TGTGCCATCAGTTTCCGGAATGAGCAGTTCTTC

D: -
V: TRBV19
size: -
length: 14
J: TRBJ1-1
CDR3: CASSMGRSHTEAFF
DNA: TGTGCCAGTAGTATGGGACGTTCCCACACTGAAGCTTTCTTT

D: TRBD1
V: TRBV27
size: -
length: 17
J: TRBJ1-2
CDR3: CASRFTGDRRGYYGYTF
DNA: TGTGCCAGCCGATTTACCGGGGACAGAAGAGGGTACTATGGCTACACCTTC

D: -
V: TRBV6-5
size: -
length: 14
J: TRBJ2-7
CDR3: CASSSVALSYEQYF
DNA: TGTGCCAGCAGTTCGGTAGCCCTCTCCTACGAGCAGTACTTC

D: -
V: TRBV7-9
size: -
length: 15
J: TRBJ1-2
CDR3: CASSLQGTGNYGYTF
DNA: TGTGCCAGCAGCTTGCAGGGGACGGGTAACTATGGCTACACCTTC

D: -
V: TRBV9
size: -
length: 15
J: TRBJ1-1
CDR3: CASSESTGENTEAFF
DNA: TGTGCCAGCAGCGAATCGACAGGCGAGAACACTGAAGCTTTCTTT

D: -
V: TRBV18
size: -
length: 11
J: TRBJ2-3
CDR3: CASSNTDTQYF
DNA: TGTGCCAGCTCAAACACAGATACGCAGTATTTT

D: TRBD2
V: TRBV5-1
size: -
length: 15
J: TRBJ2-1
CDR3: CASSSSGGTYNEQFF
DNA: TGCGCCAGCAGCTCGAGCGGGGGGACCTACAATGAGCAGTTCTTC

D: -
V: TRBV6-1
size: -
length: 13
J: TRBJ2-7
CDR3: CASVPGGLDEQYF
DNA: TGTGCCAGCGTGCCGGGTGGATTAGACGAGCAGTACTTC

D: TRBD2
V: TRBV14
size: -
length: 17
J: TRBJ2-7
CDR3: CASSPRQLAGRTYEQYF
DNA: TGTGCCAGCAGCCCACGCCAACTAGCGGGGCGTACCTACGAGCAGTACTTC

D: -
V: TRBV14
size: -
length: 15
J: TRBJ2-7
CDR3: CASSQGGTGVYEQYF
DNA: TGTGCCAGCAGCCAAGGGGGGACGGGCGTCTACGAGCAGTACTTC

D: TRBD1
V: TRBV13
size: once
length: 16
J: TRBJ1-4
CDR3: CASSRIADRPNEKLFF
DNA: TGTGCCAGCAGTCGTATCGCGGACAGGCCTAATGAAAAACTGTTTTTT

D: TRBD1
V: TRBV5-5
size: -
length: 14
J: TRBJ1-1
CDR3: CASTKTGVSTEAFF
DNA: TGTGCCAGCACCAAAACAGGGGTTAGCACTGAAGCTTTCTTT

D: -
V: TRBV29-1
size: -
length: 13
J: TRBJ2-7
CDR3: CSVLGTLSYEQYF
DNA: TGCAGCGTTCTCGGGACACTGTCCTACGAGCAGTACTTC

D: -
V: TRBV6-1
size: -
length: 14
J: TRBJ1-2
CDR3: CASSEGPSYYGYTF
DNA: TGTGCCAGCAGTGAAGGTCCCAGCTACTATGGCTACACCTTC

D: -
V: TRBV7-3
size: -
length: 15
J: TRBJ1-2
CDR3: CASSLPGQDNYGYTF
DNA: TGTGCCAGCAGCTTACCGGGACAAGATAACTATGGCTACACCTTC

D: -
V: TRBV7-3
size: -
length: 13
J: TRBJ2-5
CDR3: CASSLISGETQYF
DNA: TGTGCCAGCAGCTTAATAAGTGGGGAGACCCAGTACTTC

D: -
V: TRBV11-2
size: -
length: 16
J: TRBJ1-6
CDR3: CASSAPGRGYNSPLHF
DNA: TGTGCCAGCAGCGCCCCGGGGAGGGGTTATAATTCACCCCTCCACTTT

D: -
V: TRBV18
size: -
length: 15
J: TRBJ1-2
CDR3: CASSVSQDRLRGYTF
DNA: TGTGCCAGCTCCGTGTCACAGGATAGGTTGCGGGGCTACACCTTC

D: -
V: TRBV2
size: -
length: 13
J: TRBJ1-2
CDR3: CARGLSGNYGYTF
DNA: TGTGCCAGGGGACTATCAGGGAACTATGGCTACACCTTC

D: -
V: TRBV7-2
size: -
length: 13
J: TRBJ1-5
CDR3: CASSFSDYQPQHF
DNA: TGTGCCAGCAGCTTTTCAGATTATCAGCCCCAGCATTTT

D: -
V: TRBV6-4
size: -
length: 14
J: TRBJ1-6
CDR3: CASSEKGTNSPLHF
DNA: TGTGCCAGCAGTGAAAAGGGAACCAATTCACCCCTCCACTTT

D: -
V: TRBV7-9
size: -
length: 13
J: TRBJ1-2
CDR3: CASSPQASYGYTF
DNA: TGTGCCAGCAGCCCGCAAGCCTCCTATGGCTACACCTTC

D: -
V: TRBV5-1
size: -
length: 15
J: TRBJ1-5
CDR3: CASSQEGQFNQPQHF
DNA: TGCGCCAGCAGCCAGGAGGGACAATTCAATCAGCCCCAGCATTTT

D: -
V: TRBV7-9
size: -
length: 11
J: TRBJ1-6
CDR3: CASSFGRPLHF
DNA: TGTGCCAGCAGCTTTGGTAGGCCCCTCCACTTT

D: -
V: TRBV4-1
size: -
length: 14
J: TRBJ2-3
CDR3: CASQEGRVTDTQYF
DNA: TGCGCCAGCCAAGAGGGCAGGGTGACAGATACGCAGTATTTT

D: -
V: TRBV10-2
size: -
length: 14
J: TRBJ2-7
CDR3: CASSVIAESYEQYF
DNA: TGCGCCAGCAGTGTGATAGCGGAAAGCTACGAGCAGTACTTC